This T cell receptor beta chain was retrieved from a study of post-analysis software for immune sequencing data. General observations from the study: There was significantly lower normalized Chao1 diversity in multiple sclerosis patients than in controls. Relative to controls, patients had 4 or 5 TRBV segments at higher frequency, with TRBV5-6, TRBV5-1 and TRBV20-1 among these.

This clonotype was recorded only once. The antigen remains undetermined. CDR3 length: 16 amino acids. V was trimmed by 5 bases and J by 7 bases, leaving 20 bases between them. CDR1 and CDR2 (germline): SGHVS, FNYEAQ. Built from TCR beta cDNA, the libraries had unique molecular identifiers in them. TCRdb re-analysed the PCR reads in MiXCR, keeping a single row per CDR3 protein. The sample consists of roughly 870,000 distinct CDR3 sequences, roughly 50% of them appearing once. The rearrangement links TRBV7-6 to TRBJ1-4; D gene uncertain. The sequencing sample was made of blood. The clonotype comes from a girl aged 5-17 years with multiple sclerosis. CDR3 nucleotide sequence: TGTGCCAGCAGCCTAAGCTCCCAGGCGATTGGTGAAAAACTGTTTTTT. It is translated as CASSLSSQAIGEKLFF. The full variable domain, completed using reference TRBV7-6 and TRBJ1-4, is GAGVSQSPRYKVTKRGQDVALRCDPISGHVSLYWYRQALGQGPEFLTYFNYEAQQDKSGLPNDRFSAERPEGSISTLTIQRTEQRDSAMYRCASSLSSQAIGEKLFFGSGTQLSVL.